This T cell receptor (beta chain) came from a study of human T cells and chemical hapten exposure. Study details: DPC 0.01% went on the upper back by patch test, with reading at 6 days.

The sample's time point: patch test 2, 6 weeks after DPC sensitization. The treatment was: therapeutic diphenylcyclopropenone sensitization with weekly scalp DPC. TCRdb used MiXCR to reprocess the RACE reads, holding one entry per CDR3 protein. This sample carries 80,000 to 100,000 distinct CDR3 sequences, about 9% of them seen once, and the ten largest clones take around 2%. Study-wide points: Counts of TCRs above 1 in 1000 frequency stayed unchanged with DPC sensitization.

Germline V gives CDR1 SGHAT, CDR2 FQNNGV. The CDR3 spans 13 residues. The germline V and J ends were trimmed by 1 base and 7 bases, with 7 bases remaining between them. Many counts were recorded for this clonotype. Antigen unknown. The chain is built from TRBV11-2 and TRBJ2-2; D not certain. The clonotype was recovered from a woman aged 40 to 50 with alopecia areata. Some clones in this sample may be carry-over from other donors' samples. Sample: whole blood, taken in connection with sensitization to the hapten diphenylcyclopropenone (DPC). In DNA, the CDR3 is TGTGCCAGCAGCTTAGTGGATTTCGGGGAGCTGTTTTTT. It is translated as CASSLVDFGELFF.